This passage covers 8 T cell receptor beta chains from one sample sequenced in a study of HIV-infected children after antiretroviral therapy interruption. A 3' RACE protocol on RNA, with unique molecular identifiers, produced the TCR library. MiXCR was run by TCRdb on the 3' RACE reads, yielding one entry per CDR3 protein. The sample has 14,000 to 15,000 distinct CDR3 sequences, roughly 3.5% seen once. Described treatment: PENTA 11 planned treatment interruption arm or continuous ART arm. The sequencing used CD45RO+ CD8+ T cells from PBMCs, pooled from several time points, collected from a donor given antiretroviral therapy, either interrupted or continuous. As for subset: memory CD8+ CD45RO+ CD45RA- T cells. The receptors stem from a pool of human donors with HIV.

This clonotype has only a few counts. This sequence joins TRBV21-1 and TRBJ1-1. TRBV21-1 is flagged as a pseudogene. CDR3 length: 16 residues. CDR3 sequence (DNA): TGTGCCAGCAGCAAAGATAAGGGAGTGGAGAACACTGAAGCTTTCTTT. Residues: CASSKDKGVENTEAFF.

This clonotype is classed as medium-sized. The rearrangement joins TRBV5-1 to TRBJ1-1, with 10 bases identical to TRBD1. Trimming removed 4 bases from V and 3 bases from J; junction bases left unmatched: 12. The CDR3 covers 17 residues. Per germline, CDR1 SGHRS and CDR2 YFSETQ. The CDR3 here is CASSTDRGDSGDTEAFF. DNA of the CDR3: TGCGCCAGCAGCACGGACAGGGGGGATAGTGGGGACACTGAAGCTTTCTTT.

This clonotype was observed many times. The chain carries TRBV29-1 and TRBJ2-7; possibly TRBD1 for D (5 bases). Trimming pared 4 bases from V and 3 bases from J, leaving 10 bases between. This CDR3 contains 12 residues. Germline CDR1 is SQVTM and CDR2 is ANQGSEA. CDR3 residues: CSVGQTDYEQYF. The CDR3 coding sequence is TGCAGCGTTGGTCAGACAGACTACGAGCAGTACTTC.

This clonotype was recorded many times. This chain's CDR3 is CASSPGQNADTQYF. Here the CDR3 DNA reads TGTGCCAGCAGCCCGGGACAGAACGCAGATACGCAGTATTTT. V gene TRBV5-5 combines with J gene TRBJ2-3; 7 bases map to TRBD1. V was pared by 4 bases and J by 4 bases, with 6 bases of the junction left unmatched. The length of the CDR3 is 14 residues. Germline assignment: CDR1 SGHKS and CDR2 YYEKEE (reference sequence).

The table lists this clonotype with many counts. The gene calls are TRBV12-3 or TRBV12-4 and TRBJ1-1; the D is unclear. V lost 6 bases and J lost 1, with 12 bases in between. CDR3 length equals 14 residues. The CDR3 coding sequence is TGTGCCAGCAGATCATCCGGGCCGAACACTGAAGCTTTCTTT. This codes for CASRSSGPNTEAFF.

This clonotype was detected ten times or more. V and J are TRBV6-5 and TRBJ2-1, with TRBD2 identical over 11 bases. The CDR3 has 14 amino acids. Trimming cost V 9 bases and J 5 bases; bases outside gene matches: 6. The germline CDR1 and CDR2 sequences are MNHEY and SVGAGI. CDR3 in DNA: TGTGCCAGTTCACCGGGACTAGCGGACAATGAGCAGTTCTTC. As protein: CASSPGLADNEQFF.

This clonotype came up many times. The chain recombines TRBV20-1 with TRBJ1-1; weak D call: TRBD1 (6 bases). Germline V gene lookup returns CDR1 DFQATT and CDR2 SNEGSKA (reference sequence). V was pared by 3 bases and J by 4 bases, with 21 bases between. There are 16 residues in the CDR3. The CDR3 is CSASPSSWTVITEAFF. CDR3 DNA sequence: TGCAGTGCTAGCCCCTCCTCGTGGACAGTCATCACTGAAGCTTTCTTT.

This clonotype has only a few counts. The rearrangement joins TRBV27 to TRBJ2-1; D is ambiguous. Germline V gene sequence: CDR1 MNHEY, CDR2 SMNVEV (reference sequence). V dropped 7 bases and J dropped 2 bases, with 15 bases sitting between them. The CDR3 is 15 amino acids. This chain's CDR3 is CASTIIGTAYNEQFF. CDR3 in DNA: TGTGCCAGCACCATAATCGGTACCGCCTACAATGAGCAGTTCTTC.